A single TCR beta chain is shown here with its context. What it binds is unknown. TCRdb re-called the reads with MiXCR, one entry per CDR3 protein. The profile shows about 52,000 distinct CDR3 sequences, about 20% of them singletons. The entry originates in a study of T cell repertoires in cytomegalovirus infection. Study overall: HLA-B-restricted CMV epitopes that are well studied, plus recently identified HLA-C-restricted ones, were used by the study.

The length of the CDR3 is 17 residues. The germline CDR1 and CDR2 sequences are MNHNY and SVGAGI (reference sequence). The trim removed 4 bases at V and 6 bases at J, leaving 15 bases unmatched. Study observations and caveats: The cumulative frequency of public TCR beta families distinguished individuals who carried CMV together with the relevant HLA.

The sequence was obtained from a human donor in good health (CMV status not recorded). Some clones in this sample may be carry-over from other donors' samples. The starting material was CD8+ T cells from cultured PBMCs, obtained from culture after CMV antigen stimulation. The chain recombines TRBV6-6 with TRBJ1-2; TRBD1 matches 9 bases. The CDR3 nucleotides are TGTGCCAGCAGTTTTGGGGAACCCGGGACAGGGTATGATGGCTACACCTTC. This codes for CASSFGEPGTGYDGYTF.